This is a list of T cell receptor beta chains from one sample in a study of blood T cells in healthy people across ages. TCRdb independently ran MiXCR on the 5' RACE reads; one entry per CDR3 protein. Here the sample spans approximately 700,000 distinct CDR3 sequences, roughly 30% being singletons. What was sequenced was blood. The receptors stem from a woman over 75 in good health. CDR3s include the opening cysteine and the closing phenylalanine or tryptophan. The order of the fields is J gene, V gene, CDR3 protein.

TRBJ1-2,TRBV4-3,CASSQAGQGENYGYTF
TRBJ2-1,TRBV7-3,CASSLEAAGDNEQFF
TRBJ1-6,TRBV6-5,CASSYSASGQGGSPLHF
TRBJ2-1,TRBV7-2,CASSLGRALQSEQFF
TRBJ1-4,TRBV20-1,CSAIEDSLATNEKLFF
TRBJ2-7,TRBV28,CASQFPATASYEQYF
TRBJ1-1,TRBV20-1,CSVPGQGRTEAFF
TRBJ2-3,TRBV20-1,CSASMEFTDTQYF
TRBJ1-1,TRBV20-1,CSARGQGANTEAFF
TRBJ1-1,TRBV7-9,CASSLEGGLGTEAFF
TRBJ2-7,TRBV20-1,CSAERDRDYEQYF
TRBJ1-5,TRBV7-9,CASSLRDGINQPQHF
TRBJ2-2,TRBV28,CASSLGTGELFF
NA,TRBV29-1,CSVQGGVEYEQYF
NA,TRBV5-4,CASHTGTGGGETQYF
TRBJ1-2,TRBV28,CASSPRDRSGYTF
TRBJ1-2,TRBV5-1,CASSLAGGLYGYTF
TRBJ1-5,TRBV6-2/TRBV6-3,CASSYSKGQGASYQPQHF
TRBJ1-5,TRBV20-1,CSATPFYSNQPQHF
NA,TRBV6-2/TRBV6-3,CASSYSGRGGKNIQYF
TRBJ2-3,TRBV7-3,CASSSGGLVTDTQYF
TRBJ2-7,TRBV5-6,CASSWVQGSYEQYF
TRBJ1-1,TRBV20-1,CSATGRRNTEAFF
TRBJ2-7,TRBV20-1,CSASPTESSYEQYF
TRBJ2-3,TRBV12-3/TRBV12-4,CASSWGTGTSTDTQYF
TRBJ1-2,TRBV20-1,CSALGDRVPNNYGYTF
TRBJ2-7,TRBV13,CASSGRDRGISYEQYF
TRBJ2-5,TRBV5-1,CASSLTPGQVGETQYF
TRBJ2-1,TRBV7-6,CANSVNTGSGNEQFF
NA,TRBV7-2,CASSFAPSRGTRYNEQYF
TRBJ2-1,TRBV30,CAWSVRYGYNEQFF
TRBJ1-5,TRBV7-9,CASSLEGNNQPQHF
TRBJ2-5,TRBV20-1,CSARDLSTGTSGGHQTQYF
TRBJ1-5,TRBV2,CASRWTGDAQPQHF
TRBJ2-5,TRBV20-1,CSAKMQVLETQYF
TRBJ2-3,TRBV2,CASLQRSGGTDTQYF
TRBJ2-7,TRBV6-5,CASSYNFWAGNSYEQYF